What follows describes a single T cell receptor (beta chain). Antigen unknown. Roughly 9.8 milliliters of peripheral blood were drawn from each donor. Primed by a sample-barcoded 5' primer and a J-beta primer mix, a second PCR proceeded for about 6 to 12 cycles. Each cDNA molecule was tagged by a template-switch adaptor with 12 random nucleotides. TCRdb itself ran the 5' RACE reads through MiXCR, one entry per CDR3 protein. The sample shows almost 1 million distinct CDR3 sequences, approximately 50% of them seen only once. This entry is derived from a study of blood T cells in healthy people across ages. Broader study findings: When set beside aged donors, long-lived donors presented more naive CD4+ cells and higher diversity. The authors considered diversity estimates from one million T cells to be underestimates.

This TCR came from a woman aged 55-69 years in good health. The sample taken for sequencing was blood.

The CDR3 spells CASSPLRREGSYEQYF. Here the CDR3 DNA reads TGTGCCAGCAGCCCCTTGCGGCGGGAGGGCTCCTACGAGCAGTACTTC. The rearrangement links TRBV11-2 to TRBJ2-4, with 9 nucleotides matching TRBD2. The DNA end is a closer match to TRBJ2-7, so the J assignment may be wrong. The germline gives CDR1 SGHAT, CDR2 FQNNGV. The CDR3 sequence is 16 residues long.